This T cell receptor beta chain was sequenced during a study of cytomegalovirus exposure and HLA in healthy donors. About this clone: Its specificity is not known.

This PCR relied on a set of 60 Vbeta primers and 13 Jbeta primers. TCRdb's copy holds only in-frame clones and misses some; the assay was immunoSEQ multiplex PCR. Its table records some 200,000 clones. Unrecorded immune exposures were likely, despite nominal health at sampling. The V gene's germline CDR1 is SGHKS and CDR2 YYEKEE (reference sequence). Trimming took 0 bases from V and 6 from J; bases not matched to a gene: 11. CDR3 size: 16 residues. Whole-study findings and limits: Later findings reportedly placed an Asian-associated ancestry cluster below the roughly 730-donor mean for N-insertions. Reported results showed that the classifier diagnosed cytomegalovirus status with high specificity and sensitivity. Confirmation was obtained in vitro that a few CMV-associated chains are specific for CMV antigens.

The source is a girl under 10 years old in good health and CMV-seropositive. The chain links TRBV5-5 to TRBJ2-7; TRBD2 agrees at 8 bases. Sequenced sample: PBMCs. This CDR3 reads CASSLVAASGSLEQYF. The DNA of the CDR3 is TGTGCCAGCAGCTTGGTCGCGGCTAGCGGGTCCCTCGAGCAGTACTTC.